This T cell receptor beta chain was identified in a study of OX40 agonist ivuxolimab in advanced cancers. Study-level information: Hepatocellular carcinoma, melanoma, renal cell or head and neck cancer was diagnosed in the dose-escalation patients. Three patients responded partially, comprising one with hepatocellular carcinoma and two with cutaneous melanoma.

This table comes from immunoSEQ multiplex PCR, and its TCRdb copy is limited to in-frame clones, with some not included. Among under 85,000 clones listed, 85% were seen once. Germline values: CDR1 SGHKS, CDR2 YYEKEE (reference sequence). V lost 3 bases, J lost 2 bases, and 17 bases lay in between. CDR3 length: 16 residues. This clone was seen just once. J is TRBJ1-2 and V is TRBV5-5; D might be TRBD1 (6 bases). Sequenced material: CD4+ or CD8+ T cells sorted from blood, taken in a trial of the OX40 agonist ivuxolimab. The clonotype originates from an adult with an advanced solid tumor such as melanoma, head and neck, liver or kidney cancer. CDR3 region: CASSSWSRTENYGYTF. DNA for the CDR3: TGTGCCAGCAGCTCGTGGAGCAGGACAGAAAACTATGGCTACACCTTC.